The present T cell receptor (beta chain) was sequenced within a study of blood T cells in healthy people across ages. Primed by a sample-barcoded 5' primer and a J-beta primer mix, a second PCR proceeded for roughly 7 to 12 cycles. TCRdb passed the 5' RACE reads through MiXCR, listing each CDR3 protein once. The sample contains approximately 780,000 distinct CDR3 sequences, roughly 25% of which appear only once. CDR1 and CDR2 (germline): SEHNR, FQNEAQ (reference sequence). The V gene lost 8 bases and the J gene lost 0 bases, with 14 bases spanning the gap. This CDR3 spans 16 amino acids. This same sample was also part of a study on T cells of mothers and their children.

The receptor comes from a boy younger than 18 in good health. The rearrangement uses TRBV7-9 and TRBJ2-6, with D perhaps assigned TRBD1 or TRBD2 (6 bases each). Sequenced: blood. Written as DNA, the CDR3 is TGTGCCAGCTTAGGAGGGGGTATCTCTGGGGCCAACGTCCTGACTTTC. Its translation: CASLGGGISGANVLTF.